This T cell receptor (beta chain) appears in the sequencing data of a study of blood T cell repertoires in COVID-19. The assay was immunoSEQ multiplex PCR, and TCRdb's table has in-frame clones only and misses some. Here the sample spans a few hundred thousand clones, 87% being singletons. CDR1 and CDR2 from the germline V gene are SNHLY and FYNNEI. The CDR3 length is 15 residues. With 10 bases removed from V and 5 bases from J, the gap between germline ends came to 23 bases. This clone showed up just once. V is TRBV2 and J is TRBJ1-1, with a tentative D call TRBD1 (6 bases). This TCR was sampled from a man aged 18 to 29 with active or convalescent COVID-19. Sequencing was performed on peripheral blood. The CDR3 sequence is CANSELSGGETEAFF. The CDR3 DNA reads TGTGCCAATAGTGAACTATCGGGGGGCGAAACTGAAGCTTTCTTT. The entire variable domain, with the rest obtained from reference TRBV2 and TRBJ1-1, is as follows: EPEVTQTPSHQVTQMGQEVILRCVPISNHLYFYWYRQILGQKVEFLVSFYNNEISEKSEIFDDQFSVERPDGSNFTLKIRSTKLEDSAMYFCANSELSGGETEAFFGQGTRLTVV.